This T cell receptor beta chain comes out of a study of blood T cell repertoires in COVID-19. Study-level background: Samples came from the United States, Italy and Spain, spanning acute and convalescent COVID-19.

Per the authors' pipeline: Amplified reference gene primers provided the basis for estimating nucleated cell counts. TCRdb's table, derived via immunoSEQ multiplex PCR, lists solely in-frame clones and lacks some. The V and J calls and clone size come from that table; D and trimming were worked out from the DNA. The table has roughly 250,000 clones, about 90% seen once. Individuals aged about 18 to 100 years were recruited from some 26 US areas. Cohort allocation depended upon clinical history that participants reported. This clone has just one count. Trimming shortened V by 5 bases and J by 1 base, and 14 bases separated the two germline ends. The germline V gene has CDR1 SGHAT and CDR2 FQNNGV. The CDR3 has 15 residues.

This clonotype was obtained from a human donor in a cohort exposed to, infected with or recovered from COVID-19 (not recorded which). The donor label of this sample is uncertain. Sequenced: PBMCs or T cells enriched from blood (not recorded which). V gene TRBV11-2 combines with J gene TRBJ1-1; D possibly corresponds to TRBD1 (6 bases). In DNA form, the CDR3 reads TGTGCCAGCAGCCCGTCAGGGGTAAGGAACACTGAAGCTTTCTTT. This translates into CASSPSGVRNTEAFF.